The 26 T cell receptor beta chains reported below all come from one sample, sequenced in a study of T cell responses to AZD1222 COVID-19 vaccine. Generated by immunoSEQ multiplex PCR, the TCRdb table keeps only in-frame clones and is missing some. The sample has about 100,000 clones, about 90% seen once. Material: peripheral blood, obtained 28 days after the second AZD1222 dose. These receptors were taken from an adult who received the AZD1222 COVID-19 vaccine.

V usage is TRBV19 and J usage is TRBJ2-2; 9 bases agree with TRBD1. Trimming removed 6 bases from V and 5 bases from J; junction bases left unmatched: 4. Per the germline V gene, CDR1 is LNHDA and CDR2 is SQIVND (reference sequence). This CDR3 has 14 amino acids. In DNA, the CDR3 is TGTGCCAGTAGATCGACAGGGGGAACCGGGGAGCTGTTTTTT. Its protein is CASRSTGGTGELFF. Complete variable domain (other parts from reference TRBV19 and TRBJ2-2): DGGITQSPKYLFRKEGQNVTLSCEQNLNHDAMYWYRQDPGQGLRLIYYSQIVNDFQKGDIAEGYSVSREKKESFPLTVTSAQKNPTAFYLCASRSTGGTGELFFGEGSRLTVL.

The V and J genes are TRBV28 and TRBJ2-4; D call uncertain. CDR3 size: 15 residues. The germline CDR1 and CDR2 sequences are MDHEN and SYDVKM. V was trimmed by 9 bases and J by 0 bases, leaving 15 bases between them. CDR3 in amino acids: CASARADLAKNIQYF. As DNA, the CDR3 is TGTGCCAGTGCCCGGGCAGATCTAGCCAAAAACATTCAGTACTTC.

V gene TRBV3-1 (or the pseudogene TRBV3-2) combines with J gene TRBJ2-7; 7 nucleotides line up with TRBD2. Germline lookup yields CDR1 LGHDT and CDR2 YNNKEL (reference sequence). The CDR3 extends over 13 amino acids. J lost 2 bases, V lost 5 bases, and 3 bases had no gene match. The chain's CDR3 is CASSVAGPYEQYF. CDR3 nucleotide sequence: TGTGCCAGCAGCGTAGCGGGCCCCTACGAGCAGTACTTC.

The chain employs TRBV7-2 and TRBJ1-3; D may be TRBD1 (5 bases). V dropped 5 bases and J dropped 0 bases, with 11 bases sitting between them. From germline, CDR1 is SGHTA and CDR2 FQGNSA. The CDR3 totals 15 residues. The chain's CDR3 is CASSPRQYSGNTIYF. CDR3 in DNA: TGTGCCAGCAGCCCCCGACAGTACTCTGGAAACACCATATATTTT.

J is TRBJ1-2 and V is TRBV27; 10 bases are a match to TRBD1. The J segment lost 7 bases and the V segment lost 2 bases, leaving 4 bases of the junction unmatched. The length of the CDR3 is 14 residues. From germline, CDR1 is MNHEY and CDR2 SMNVEV (reference sequence). Here the CDR3 reads CASSLDWTGGGYTF. The CDR3 DNA sequence: TGTGCCAGCAGTTTAGATTGGACAGGGGGTGGCTACACCTTC.

This chain uses TRBV5-1 with TRBJ2-5; TRBD2 aligns across 10 bases. The CDR3 is 15 residues long. CDR1 SGHRS and CDR2 YFSETQ come from the germline V gene. J lost 5 bases, V lost 3 bases, and 7 bases had no gene match. The CDR3 DNA reads TGCGCCAGCAGCTCCCAAAGCGGGGGGGCTGAGACCCAGTACTTC. Its protein product is CASSSQSGGAETQYF. Drawing the rest from reference TRBV5-1 and TRBJ2-5, the complete variable domain is KAGVTQTPRYLIKTRGQQVTLSCSPISGHRSVSWYQQTPGQGLQFLFEYFSETQRNKGNFPGRFSGRQFSNSRSEMNVSTLELGDSALYLCASSSQSGGAETQYFGPGTRLLVL.

This chain links TRBV5-6 with TRBJ2-7; D is unclear. V lost 4 bases, J lost 6 bases, and 8 bases lay in between. This CDR3 has 11 amino acids. From germline, CDR1 is SGHDT and CDR2 YYEEEE. This CDR3 reads CASSRRGEQYF. The DNA of the CDR3 is TGTGCCAGCAGCCGCCGCGGCGAGCAGTACTTC.

The chain joins TRBV11-3 to TRBJ2-5; 8 nucleotides line up with TRBD2. Germline CDR1 reads SGHNT; CDR2 reads YENEEA. This CDR3 region has 15 residues. V shed 8 bases and J 4 bases; nucleotides not matched to a gene: 12. CDR3 in amino acids: CASAMAGGEGETQYF. The CDR3 DNA reads as TGTGCCAGCGCCATGGCGGGGGGCGAGGGAGAGACCCAGTACTTC.

The J gene is TRBJ2-1, the V gene TRBV6-6; D uncertain. Germline lookup yields CDR1 MNHNY and CDR2 SVGAGI (reference sequence). V was clipped by 6 bases and J by 8 bases, with 11 bases between them. This CDR3 contains 12 residues. In DNA form, the CDR3 reads TGTGCCAGCAGGGACGCGAGTTATGAGCAGTTCTTC. It translates to CASRDASYEQFF.

This clone was observed a few times. The rearrangement links TRBV5-1 to TRBJ2-7, with 9 bases lining up with TRBD1. CDR3 length equals 16 residues. Looked up from germline, CDR1 is SGHRS and CDR2 is YFSETQ. V lost 2 bases and J lost 1; bases outside the gene matches: 7. CDR3 loop: CASSFSGTGSSYEQYF. The CDR3 region has the DNA TGCGCCAGCAGCTTCTCGGGGACAGGGTCTTCCTACGAGCAGTACTTC.

This clone was counted a single time. The V call is TRBV11-2, the J call TRBJ1-2, with a weak D call TRBD1 (6 bases). From germline, CDR1 is SGHAT and CDR2 FQNNGV. The V and J ends lost 7 bases and 8 bases respectively, with 14 bases between them. The CDR3 has 12 amino acids. The CDR3 loop reads CASKVQGSGYTF. CDR3 in DNA: TGTGCCAGCAAAGTACAGGGTTCGGGCTACACCTTC.

V gene TRBV7-7 combines with J gene TRBJ2-1; the match to TRBD1 covers 11 bases. V shed 1 base, J shed 7 bases, and the junction held 3 bases outside the gene matches. Per the germline V gene, CDR1 is SSHAT and CDR2 is FNYEAQ (reference sequence). This CDR3 is 15 amino acids long. CDR3 in DNA: TGTGCCAGCAGCTTAGAAGGGGACAGGGGGAATGAGCAGTTCTTC. Protein sequence: CASSLEGDRGNEQFF.

The CDR3 region has the DNA TGTGCCAGCAGCCCCAGAACAGGGGTCTCCTATGGCTACACCTTC. The encoded protein is CASSPRTGVSYGYTF. The chain employs TRBV7-6 and TRBJ1-2; 7 positions match TRBD1. Germline V lookup: CDR1 SGHVS, CDR2 FNYEAQ. V shed 5 bases, J shed 4 bases, and the junction held 10 bases outside the gene matches. This CDR3 is built from 15 residues.

CDR3: CASSVKQGDTEAFF. The CDR3 DNA reads TGCGCCAGCAGCGTTAAACAGGGGGACACTGAAGCTTTCTTT. V and J are TRBV5-1 and TRBJ1-1; 8 bases match TRBD1. The germline gives CDR1 SGHRS, CDR2 YFSETQ. This CDR3 region has 14 residues. Trimming took 4 bases from V and 3 from J; bases not matched to a gene: 5.

This chain connects TRBV5-6 to TRBJ2-3; maybe TRBD1 (5 bases). Germline lookup yields CDR1 SGHDT and CDR2 YYEEEE. The V end lost 3 bases, the J end lost 2 bases, and 22 bases lay between the germline ends. The CDR3 totals 18 residues. The CDR3: CASSWGGRTTPLTDTQYF. The CDR3 nucleotides are TGTGCCAGCAGCTGGGGCGGTCGGACCACACCCCTCACAGATACGCAGTATTTT.

The J gene is TRBJ1-2, the V gene TRBV4-2; 9 bases line up with TRBD1. CDR1 and CDR2 (germline): LGHNA, YNFKEQ. The CDR3 is 15 residues long. J was trimmed by 6 bases and V by 1 base; bases with no gene match: 6. Written as DNA, the CDR3 is TGTGCCAGCAGCCAAGTAAGAACAGGGGGCGATGGCTACACCTTC. Translated: CASSQVRTGGDGYTF.

V is TRBV5-1 and J is TRBJ2-1; a possible D gene is TRBD1 (5 bases). V lost 2 bases and J 3 bases, leaving 12 bases between the germline ends. This CDR3 has 15 amino acids. Germline CDR1 reads SGHRS; CDR2 reads YFSETQ. CDR3 loop: CASSLNVQDYNEQFF. CDR3 in DNA: TGCGCCAGCAGCTTAAACGTACAGGACTACAATGAGCAGTTCTTC.

This clone was observed many times. The rearrangement uses TRBV14 and TRBJ1-2; D is uncertain. Trimming shortened V by 1 base and J by 8 bases, and 11 bases separated the two germline ends. Germline values: CDR1 SGHDN, CDR2 FVKESK. The CDR3 runs 13 residues. The CDR3 coding sequence is TGTGCCAGCAGCCAAGGAGGGCGGTTCGGCTACACCTTC. This translates into CASSQGGRFGYTF. Full variable domain (remainder filled in from reference TRBV14 and TRBJ1-2): EAGVTQFPSHSVIEKGQTVTLRCDPISGHDNLYWYRRVMGKEIKFLLHFVKESKQDESGMPNNRFLAERTGGTYSTLKVQPAELEDSGVYFCASSQGGRFGYTFGSGTRLTVV.

The genes are TRBV27 and TRBJ1-2; 11 nucleotides agree with TRBD1. The trim removed 4 bases at V and 5 bases at J, leaving 6 bases unmatched. From germline, CDR1 is MNHEY and CDR2 SMNVEV (reference sequence). The CDR3 has 15 amino acids. The chain's CDR3 is CASSYLDRGLYGYTF. Written as DNA, the CDR3 is TGTGCCAGCAGTTATTTGGACAGGGGGCTGTATGGCTACACCTTC.

The gene calls are TRBV6-5 and TRBJ1-5, with TRBD1 as a possible D gene (5 bases). V was pared by 0 bases and J by 3 bases, with 12 bases between. This CDR3 is built from 16 residues. CDR1 and CDR2 from the germline V gene are MNHEY and SVGAGI. CDR3 loop: CASSYSPRDSNQPQHF. The CDR3 bases are TGTGCCAGCAGTTACTCGCCCCGGGACTCCAATCAGCCCCAGCATTTT.

The chain has TRBV5-1 and TRBJ1-1; D is unclear. This CDR3 region has 13 residues. Trimming left V 4 bases short and J 5 bases short, with 12 bases between. The germline gives CDR1 SGHRS, CDR2 YFSETQ. The CDR3: CASSHDTRTEAFF. CDR3 sequence (DNA): TGCGCCAGCAGCCACGATACAAGGACTGAAGCTTTCTTT.

V is TRBV30 and J is TRBJ1-5; D unresolved. V was clipped by 1 base and J by 3 bases, with 7 bases between them. The CDR3 has 13 amino acids. CDR1 and CDR2 (germline): GTSNPN, SVGIG (reference sequence). The CDR3 region is CAWSARNNQPQHF. The CDR3 nucleotides are TGTGCCTGGAGTGCCAGAAACAATCAGCCCCAGCATTTT.

This clone has a single count. The genes are TRBV7-9 and TRBJ2-5; no firm D call. The CDR3 runs 14 residues. The V gene lost 2 bases and the J gene lost 2 bases, with 9 bases spanning the gap. CDR1 is SEHNR, CDR2 FQNEAQ, per germline (reference sequence). This CDR3 reads CASSLILTQETQYF. DNA of the CDR3: TGTGCCAGCAGCTTAATACTTACACAAGAGACCCAGTACTTC.

The chain is built from TRBV15 and TRBJ2-1; D unresolved. CDR1 is LNHNV, CDR2 YYDKDF, per germline (reference sequence). Deletions cut 1 base from V and 8 bases from J, with 9 bases between. The CDR3 totals 13 residues. The CDR3 protein is CATSRGSRDEQFF. The CDR3 DNA follows: TGTGCCACCAGCAGAGGATCGCGCGATGAGCAGTTCTTC. The full variable domain, in which reference TRBV15 and TRBJ2-1 provide the parts outside the CDR3, is DAMVIQNPRYQVTQFGKPVTLSCSQTLNHNVMYWYQQKSSQAPKLLFHYYDKDFNNEADTPDNFQSRRPNTSFCFLDIRSPGLGDTAMYLCATSRGSRDEQFFGPGTRLTVL.

CDR3 loop: CASSLGLAALNEQFF. The CDR3 region has the DNA TGCGCCAGCAGCCTAGGACTAGCGGCCCTCAATGAGCAGTTCTTC. The chain recombines TRBV4-1 with TRBJ2-1, with 10 bases matching TRBD2. The V gene's germline CDR1 is MGHRA and CDR2 YSYEKL. The CDR3 runs 15 residues. V was clipped by 4 bases and J by 6 bases; unmatched bases: 6.

This clone has only one observation. The CDR3, as DNA: TGCGCCAGCAGCCAAGAACCCTTGGGAAACACCATATATTTT. This sequence encodes CASSQEPLGNTIYF. This chain joins TRBV4-1 and TRBJ1-3; D call uncertain. Germline V gene lookup returns CDR1 MGHRA and CDR2 YSYEKL. Trimming stripped 0 bases from V and 4 bases from J, with 7 bases between. The CDR3 extends over 14 amino acids.